This T cell receptor (beta chain) was identified during a study of CXCR3-negative and CXCR3-positive naive CD8 T cells. The overall study: Libraries each contributed about 1.5 +/- 0.3 million TRB reads, for roughly 140 million in total.

The naive CD8+ gate required CD45RO-CCR7+CD27+CD95- phenotype. The CDR3 loop spans 17 amino acids. In germline, CDR1 is LGHNA, CDR2 YSLEER. Study-wide points: Similar levels of surface CD5 were seen between naive subsets; TCR strength was inferred from TRB CDR3 properties. Naive cells that were CXCR3-positive had more hydrophobic TRB CDR3s (compared with CXCR3-negative naive cells).

In the case of this clonotype: Antigen unknown.

Via 5' RACE with UMI labels, TRB cDNA libraries were prepared. One entry per CDR3 protein, without DNA, is what TCRdb gives after re-calling the 5' RACE reads. The sample shows 75,000 or so distinct CDR3 sequences, and around 1.4% sits with its ten largest clones. The J gene is TRBJ2-6, the V gene TRBV4-3; TCRdb outputs TRBD2, but without DNA this stays unchecked. Sequenced input: naive CXCR3- CD8+ T cells from blood. Subset of the sample: CD45RO-CCR7+CD27+CD95- naive CD8+ T cells lacking CXCR3 (TNR3-). The receptor was isolated from a human donor in good health. Some clones in this sample may be carry-over from other donors' samples. The chain's CDR3 is CASSRSGGTSGANVLTF.